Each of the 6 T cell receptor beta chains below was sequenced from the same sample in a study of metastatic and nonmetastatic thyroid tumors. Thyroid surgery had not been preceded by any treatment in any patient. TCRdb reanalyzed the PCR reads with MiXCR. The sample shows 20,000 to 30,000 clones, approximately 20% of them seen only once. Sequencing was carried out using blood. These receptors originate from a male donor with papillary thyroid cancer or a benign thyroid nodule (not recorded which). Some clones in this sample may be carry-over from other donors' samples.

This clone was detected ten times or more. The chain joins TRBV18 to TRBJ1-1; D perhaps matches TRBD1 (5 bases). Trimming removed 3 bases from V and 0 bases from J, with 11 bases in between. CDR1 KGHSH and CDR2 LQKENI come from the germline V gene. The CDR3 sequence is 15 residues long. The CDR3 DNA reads TGTGCCAGCTCACCTAGGACAAGCATGAACACTGAAGCTTTCTTT. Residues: CASSPRTSMNTEAFF.

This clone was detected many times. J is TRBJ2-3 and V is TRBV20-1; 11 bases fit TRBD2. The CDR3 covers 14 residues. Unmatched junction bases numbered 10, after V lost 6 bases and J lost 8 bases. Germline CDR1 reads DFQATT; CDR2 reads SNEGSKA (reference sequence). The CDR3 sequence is CSARLAGLGGTQYF. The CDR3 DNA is TGCAGTGCCCGACTAGCGGGACTGGGTGGTACGCAGTATTTT.

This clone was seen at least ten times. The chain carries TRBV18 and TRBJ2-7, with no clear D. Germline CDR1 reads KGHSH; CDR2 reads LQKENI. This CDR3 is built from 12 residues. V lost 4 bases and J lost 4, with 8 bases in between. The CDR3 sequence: CASSLDRYEQYF. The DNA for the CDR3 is TGTGCCAGCTCACTGGATAGATACGAGCAGTACTTC.

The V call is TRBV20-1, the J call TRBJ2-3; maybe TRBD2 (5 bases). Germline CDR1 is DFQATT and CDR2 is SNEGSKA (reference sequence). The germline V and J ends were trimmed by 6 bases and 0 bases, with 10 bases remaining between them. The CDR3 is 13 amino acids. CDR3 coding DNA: TGCAGTGCGATCCGGGGAAGCACAGATACGCAGTATTTT. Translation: CSAIRGSTDTQYF.

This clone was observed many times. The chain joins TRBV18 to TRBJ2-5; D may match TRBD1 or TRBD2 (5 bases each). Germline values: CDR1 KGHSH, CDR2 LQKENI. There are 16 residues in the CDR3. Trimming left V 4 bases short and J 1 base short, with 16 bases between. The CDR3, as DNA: TGTGCCAGCTCACGCCGGGACCCCAAGGCCCAAGAGACCCAGTACTTC. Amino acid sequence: CASSRRDPKAQETQYF. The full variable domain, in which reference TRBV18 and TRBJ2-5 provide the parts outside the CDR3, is NAGVMQNPRHLVRRRGQEARLRCSPMKGHSHVYWYRQLPEEGLKFMVYLQKENIIDESGMPKERFSAEFPKEGPSILRIQQVVRGDSAAYFCASSRRDPKAQETQYFGPGTRLLVL.

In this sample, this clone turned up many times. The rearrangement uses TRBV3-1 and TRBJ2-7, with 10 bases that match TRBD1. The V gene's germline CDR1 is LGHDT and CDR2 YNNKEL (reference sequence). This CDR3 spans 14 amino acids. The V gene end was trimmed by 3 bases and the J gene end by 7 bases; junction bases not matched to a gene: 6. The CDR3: CASSHYDRGREQYF. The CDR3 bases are TGTGCCAGCAGCCATTACGACAGGGGGCGAGAGCAGTACTTC.